This T cell receptor (beta chain) was sequenced during a study of T cell repertoires in cytomegalovirus infection. This clonotype was seen more than once but under ten times. TCRdb used MiXCR to reprocess the reads, holding one entry per CDR3 protein. This table holds a few hundred thousand distinct CDR3 sequences, 9.5% found once. In germline, CDR1 is KGHSH, CDR2 LQKENI. Between the trimmed V and J ends, which lost 0 bases and 6 bases, there was a span of 11 bases. This CDR3 is built from 15 residues. The sample comprised PBMCs. The sequence was collected from a human donor in good health (CMV status not recorded). Some clones in this sample may be carry-over from other donors' samples. The chain couples TRBV18 to TRBJ2-2, with D unclear. The CDR3 sequence: CASSPPSSGSGELFF. The CDR3, as DNA: TGTGCCAGCTCACCACCAAGCAGTGGCTCCGGGGAGCTGTTTTTT.